The present T cell receptor (beta chain) was sequenced within a study of T cells in localized non-small cell lung cancer. The V gene lost 0 bases and the J gene lost 6 bases, with 15 bases spanning the gap. CDR1 is SGHRS and CDR2 is YFSETQ in the germline V gene. This CDR3 has 15 residues. About this clone itself: Its antigen remains unknown.

Regarding the study as a whole: Adjacent lung tissue had a median approximately 61 of the top 100 clones found in the tumor. Of the tissues analyzed, uninvolved adjacent lung showed maximal T cell clonality, greater than tumor. A raised T cell density in blood coincided with lengthier overall survival. Sequencing covered just one tumor region, so heterogeneity cannot be ruled out.

Sequenced by immunoSEQ multiplex PCR; TCRdb stores in-frame clones only, minus some. The sample yields roughly 64,000 clones, roughly 79% seen once. This sequence originates from a man aged 35 to 69 with stage II lung adenocarcinoma. This material consisted of PBMCs, taken before any cancer treatment. The chain joins TRBV5-1 to TRBJ1-1; perhaps TRBD1 as D (5 bases). In DNA, the CDR3 is TGCGCCAGCAGCTTGGTTGGGCAGGGAGGGCCTGAAGCTTTCTTT. Its protein is CASSLVGQGGPEAFF.